These 16 T cell receptor beta chains were all obtained from the same sample, sequenced in a study of cytomegalovirus exposure and HLA in healthy donors. PCR amplification relied on 60 Vbeta primers (plus 13 Jbeta primers). TCRdb keeps only in-frame clones here, not all; method: immunoSEQ multiplex PCR. The sample lists 240,000 or so clones, 82% occurring once. Sequencing was carried out using PBMCs. The receptor source for this set is a woman aged 35 to 49 in good health and CMV-seropositive.

CDR3 sequence (DNA): TGTGCCTGGAGAAAGAAGGGGGGAGGGGCCGATGTGGGTGGGCAGTACTTC. Its translation: CAWRKKGGGADVGGQYF. This rearrangement joins TRBV30 to TRBJ2-7; D is perhaps TRBD2 (7 bases). Germline CDR1 and CDR2: GTSNPN and SVGIG (reference sequence). The ends were cut back, 3 bases at V and 9 bases at J, with 30 bases in the middle. The CDR3 length is 17 residues. The variable domain in full, completed from reference TRBV30 and TRBJ2-7, reads SQTIHQWPATLVQPVGSPLSLECTVEGTSNPNLYWYRQAAGRGLQLLFYSVGIGQISSEVPQNLSASRPQDRQFILSSKKLLLSDSGFYLCAWRKKGGGADVGGQYFGPGTRLTVT.

This chain uses TRBV30 with TRBJ1-1; D might be TRBD1 (6 bases). Germline assignment: CDR1 GTSNPN and CDR2 SVGIG (reference sequence). This CDR3 comprises 14 residues. Deletions cut 2 bases from V and 1 base from J, with 11 bases between. The CDR3 spells CAWSTGSWNTEAFF. The CDR3 DNA sequence: TGTGCCTGGAGTACAGGGTCTTGGAACACTGAAGCTTTCTTT.

The chain is built from TRBV9 and TRBJ2-3; TRBD2 matches at 11 bases. Germline trimming cut 3 bases from V and 2 bases from J; bases unmatched to any gene: 8. CDR1 SGDLS and CDR2 YYNGEE come from the germline V gene. The CDR3 extends over 17 amino acids. CDR3: CASSASSGGAYTDTQYF. The CDR3 DNA is TGTGCCAGCAGCGCTAGTAGCGGGGGGGCGTACACAGATACGCAGTATTTT. The full variable domain, in which reference TRBV9 and TRBJ2-3 provide the parts outside the CDR3, is DSGVTQTPKHLITATGQRVTLRCSPRSGDLSVYWYQQSLDQGLQFLIQYYNGEERAKGNILERFSAQQFPDLHSELNLSSLELGDSALYFCASSASSGGAYTDTQYFGPGTRLTVL.

The chain uses TRBV19 and TRBJ2-3, with 13 bases that match TRBD2. This CDR3 region has 16 residues. The germline CDR1 and CDR2 sequences are LNHDA and SQIVND (reference sequence). V dropped 5 bases and J dropped 5; count of bases not matched to a gene: 7. The CDR3 reads CASSSGLAGVGDTQYF. CDR3 bases: TGTGCCAGTAGTTCCGGACTAGCGGGAGTGGGAGATACGCAGTATTTT. Complete variable domain (other parts from reference TRBV19 and TRBJ2-3): DGGITQSPKYLFRKEGQNVTLSCEQNLNHDAMYWYRQDPGQGLRLIYYSQIVNDFQKGDIAEGYSVSREKKESFPLTVTSAQKNPTAFYLCASSSGLAGVGDTQYFGPGTRLTVL.

Regarding this clone: One end of the junction varies from germline; a read error may be responsible. This chain links TRBV7-9 with TRBJ1-1, with D tentatively TRBD1 (5 bases). This CDR3 is 12 amino acids long. Germline V gene lookup returns CDR1 SEHNR and CDR2 FQNEAQ (reference sequence). The CDR3 sequence is CSSSPVGGEAFF. The CDR3 DNA reads TGTTCCAGCAGCCCAGTGGGGGGTGAAGCTTTCTTT.

J is TRBJ1-1 and V is TRBV27, with D unclear. The CDR3 loop spans 14 amino acids. Trimming removed 2 bases at V and 1 base at J, with 8 bases between. CDR1 and CDR2 from the germline V gene are MNHEY and SMNVEV (reference sequence). The CDR3 DNA follows: TGTGCCAGCAGTTTAGTCTCAGGGAACACTGAAGCTTTCTTT. This sequence encodes CASSLVSGNTEAFF.

V usage is TRBV6-5 and J usage is TRBJ1-2; 7 bases fit TRBD1. This CDR3 comprises 14 residues. The germline CDR1 and CDR2 sequences are MNHEY and SVGAGI. Trimming removed 2 bases from V and 3 bases from J; junction bases left unmatched: 3. CDR3 region: CASSYRGRDYGYTF. CDR3 DNA: TGTGCCAGCAGTTACAGGGGGCGCGACTATGGCTACACCTTC.

CDR3 sequence (DNA): TGCAGCGTGACGCCCCGGGGTAGGACTGACGAAGCTTTCTTT. This translates into CSVTPRGRTDEAFF. This chain uses TRBV29-1 with TRBJ1-1, with D hard to call. The V gene's germline CDR1 is SQVTM and CDR2 ANQGSEA. This CDR3 has 14 amino acids. The V and J ends lost 6 bases and 8 bases respectively, with 22 bases between them.

This clone has a single count. Its ends do not fully match the called genes, so a read error is possible. The J gene is TRBJ2-7, the V gene TRBV6-5, with D uncertain. CDR3 length: 12 residues. The V gene's germline CDR1 is MNHEY and CDR2 SVGAGI. For the CDR3, the DNA is TGTGCCGGCAGTTCTTATACCTACGAGCAGTACTTC. It specifies CAGSSYTYEQYF.

The chain is built from TRBV7-2 and TRBJ2-5; perhaps TRBD1 as D (6 bases). This CDR3 is 14 amino acids long. From germline, CDR1 is SGHTA and CDR2 FQGNSA. Trimming took 4 bases from V and 2 from J, leaving 11 bases between them. In DNA, the CDR3 is TGTGCCAGCAGCTCGGACAGTGGGCAAGAGACCCAGTACTTC. It specifies CASSSDSGQETQYF. The entire variable domain, with the rest obtained from reference TRBV7-2 and TRBJ2-5, is as follows: GAGVSQSPSNKVTEKGKDVELRCDPISGHTALYWYRQSLGQGLEFLIYFQGNSAPDKSGLPSDRFSAERTGGSVSTLTIQRTQQEDSAVYLCASSSDSGQETQYFGPGTRLLVL.

This clone has only a few counts. CDR3 residues: CASRPNRGGEQYF. The CDR3 nucleotides read TGTGCCAGCAGACCAAACAGGGGAGGCGAGCAGTACTTC. The chain links TRBV7-3 to TRBJ2-7, with a possible D match to TRBD1 (7 bases). Germline loops: CDR1 SGHTA, CDR2 FQGTGA. V was shortened by 6 bases and J by 6 bases, with 15 bases between the two germline ends. The CDR3 sequence is 13 residues long.

The genes are TRBV7-7 and TRBJ2-1; 9 bases line up with TRBD2. The ends lost 1 base at V and 1 base at J; junction bases unmatched: 2. Germline assignment: CDR1 SSHAT and CDR2 FNYEAQ (reference sequence). The CDR3 has 16 residues. CDR3 nucleotide sequence: TGTGCCAGCAGCTTAGAAGCGGGGGGTTCCTACAATGAGCAGTTCTTC. Translated: CASSLEAGGSYNEQFF. The full variable domain, completed using reference TRBV7-7 and TRBJ2-1, is GAGVSQSPRYKVTKRGQDVTLRCDPISSHATLYWYQQALGQGPEFLTYFNYEAQPDKSGLPSDRFSAERPEGSISTLTIQRTEQRDSAMYRCASSLEAGGSYNEQFFGPGTRLTVL.

The CDR3 nucleotides read TGTGCCAGTAGTACTCCGACAGGGCGGACTGGGGAGCTGTTTTTT. Translation gives CASSTPTGRTGELFF. V usage is TRBV19 and J usage is TRBJ2-2; 7 nucleotides agree with TRBD1. The V gene's germline CDR1 is LNHDA and CDR2 SQIVND (reference sequence). Trimming took 4 bases from V and 8 from J; bases not matched to a gene: 10. The CDR3 runs 15 residues. The complete variable domain, with remaining parts taken from reference TRBV19 and TRBJ2-2, reads DGGITQSPKYLFRKEGQNVTLSCEQNLNHDAMYWYRQDPGQGLRLIYYSQIVNDFQKGDIAEGYSVSREKKESFPLTVTSAQKNPTAFYLCASSTPTGRTGELFFGEGSRLTVL.

This clone was detected only a few times. This sequence joins TRBV29-1 and TRBJ2-2; D ambiguous. The CDR3 runs to 14 residues. Per the germline V gene, CDR1 is SQVTM and CDR2 is ANQGSEA. V was shortened by 5 bases and J by 0 bases, with 10 bases between the two germline ends. CDR3 nucleotides: TGCAGCGTTTTTACAGATCCGAACACCGGGGAGCTGTTTTTT. Translated, it gives CSVFTDPNTGELFF.

V usage is TRBV7-3 and J usage is TRBJ2-3, with 9 bases that match TRBD1. Germline trimming cut 5 bases from V and 0 bases from J; bases unmatched to any gene: 6. This CDR3 region has 16 residues. Germline lookup yields CDR1 SGHTA and CDR2 FQGTGA. The CDR3 here is CASSPHRGQSTDTQYF. In DNA form, the CDR3 reads TGTGCCAGCAGCCCTCACAGGGGGCAGAGCACAGATACGCAGTATTTT.

J is TRBJ1-3 and V is TRBV29-1, with TRBD1 matching 8 bases. V shed 3 bases, J shed 4 bases, and the junction held 11 bases outside the gene matches. Per germline, CDR1 SQVTM and CDR2 ANQGSEA. The CDR3 length is 16 residues. CDR3 DNA sequence: TGCAGCGTTGAGAGGTTCCAGGGGGCTTCGGGAAACACCATATATTTT. Residues: CSVERFQGASGNTIYF.